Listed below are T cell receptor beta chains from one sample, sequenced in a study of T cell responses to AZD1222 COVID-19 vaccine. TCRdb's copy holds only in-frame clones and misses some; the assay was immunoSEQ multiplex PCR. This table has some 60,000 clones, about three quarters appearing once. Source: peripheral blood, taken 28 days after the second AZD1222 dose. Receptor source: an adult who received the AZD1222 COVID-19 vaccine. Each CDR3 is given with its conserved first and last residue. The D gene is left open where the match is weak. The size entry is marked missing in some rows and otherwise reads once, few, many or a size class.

DNA: TGTGCCAGCAGCCAACCCTGCCTTCCCAATCAGCCCCAGCATTTT
CDR3: CASSQPCLPNQPQHF
length: 15
size: NA
D: NA
V: TRBV14
J: TRBJ1-5

DNA: TGTGCCAGCAGTGAAGCCGGGACAGGGCTTAATCAGCCCCAGCATTTT
CDR3: CASSEAGTGLNQPQHF
length: 16
size: NA
D: TRBD1
V: TRBV6-1
J: TRBJ1-5

DNA: TGTGCCATCAGTGAGGCGGGGGCGGGATATGGCTACACCTTC
CDR3: CAISEAGAGYGYTF
length: 14
size: NA
D: NA
V: TRBV10-3
J: TRBJ1-2

DNA: TGTGCCAGCAACCGGGGGCAGGGAACAGAGACCCAGTACTTC
CDR3: CASNRGQGTETQYF
length: 14
size: once
D: NA
V: TRBV14
J: TRBJ2-5

DNA: TGTGCCAGCTCACCACCGTCTAGCGGGGCCGGGGAGCTGTTTTTT
CDR3: CASSPPSSGAGELFF
length: 15
size: NA
D: TRBD2
V: TRBV18
J: TRBJ2-2

DNA: TGTGCCAGCAGCGAGGGGATGATGAACTATGGCTACACCTTC
CDR3: CASSEGMMNYGYTF
length: 14
size: once
D: NA
V: TRBV11-2
J: TRBJ1-2

DNA: TGTGCCAGTACCGGGACAGTTTCCTACGAGCAGTACTTC
CDR3: CASTGTVSYEQYF
length: 13
size: once
D: TRBD1
V: TRBV28
J: TRBJ2-7

DNA: TGTGCCAGCAGTCCCACGCAGGGGATCAATCAGCCCCAGCATTTT
CDR3: CASSPTQGINQPQHF
length: 15
size: NA
D: NA
V: TRBV27
J: TRBJ1-5

DNA: TGCGCCAGCAGCCTCCCCAGGGACCCTGGAAACACCATATATTTT
CDR3: CASSLPRDPGNTIYF
length: 15
size: few
D: NA
V: TRBV5-1
J: TRBJ1-3

DNA: TGTGCCTGGAAGGGGACGGAGGGAGGGGAGCAGTACTTC
CDR3: CAWKGTEGGEQYF
length: 13
size: NA
D: TRBD2
V: TRBV30
J: TRBJ2-7

DNA: TGTGCCAGCAGCTCGGGACTAGCGGGGGGGCTGGATGAGCAGTTCTTC
CDR3: CASSSGLAGGLDEQFF
length: 16
size: NA
D: TRBD2
V: TRBV7-3
J: TRBJ2-1

DNA: TGCGCCAGCAGCTTGGCAGACTACAATGAGCAGTTCTTC
CDR3: CASSLADYNEQFF
length: 13
size: NA
D: NA
V: TRBV5-1
J: TRBJ2-1

DNA: TGTGCCAGCAGCCAGAAACCCTATGGCTACACCTTC
CDR3: CASSQKPYGYTF
length: 12
size: NA
D: NA
V: TRBV28
J: TRBJ1-2

DNA: TGTGCCAGCAGCTTAGCGTGGGGGGTCCCTTCCCGCTCTGGGGCCAACGTCCTGACTTTC
CDR3: CASSLAWGVPSRSGANVLTF
length: 20
size: few
D: NA
V: TRBV7-6
J: TRBJ2-6

DNA: TGTGCCAGCAGCTTTGGGGAGGCTCATGGCTACACCTTC
CDR3: CASSFGEAHGYTF
length: 13
size: NA
D: NA
V: TRBV5-4
J: TRBJ1-2

DNA: TGTGCCAGCAGCTTAGGTATCTTTGCAACTAATGAAAAACTGTTTTTT
CDR3: CASSLGIFATNEKLFF
length: 16
size: NA
D: NA
V: TRBV7-8
J: TRBJ1-4

DNA: TGTGCCAGCAGTTCCGGGTGGGGGACCGGGGAGCTGTTTTTT
CDR3: CASSSGWGTGELFF
length: 14
size: few
D: NA
V: TRBV6-5
J: TRBJ2-2

DNA: TGTGCCAGCTCACCACGTGATTCGCTTGCTGAGGGTTGGTATTTT
CDR3: CASSPRDSLAEGWYF
length: 15
size: NA
D: NA
V: TRBV18
J: TRBJ2-3

DNA: TGTGCCAGCAGTGAACTCTCGGGTGGAAGTAGCACAGATACGCAGTATTTT
CDR3: CASSELSGGSSTDTQYF
length: 17
size: NA
D: NA
V: TRBV2
J: TRBJ2-3

DNA: TGTGCCAGCAGCCAGGCCCGGACGGCAAGTAATTCACCCCTCCACTTT
CDR3: CASSQARTASNSPLHF
length: 16
size: NA
D: NA
V: TRBV11-2
J: TRBJ1-6

DNA: TGTGCCAGCAGCCCTCTGGAGGGGTTGGCCTACGAGCAGTACTTC
CDR3: CASSPLEGLAYEQYF
length: 15
size: few
D: NA
V: TRBV27
J: TRBJ2-7

DNA: TGTGCCAGCAGCGAGGGGATCTGGGGTGAAAAACTGTTTTTT
CDR3: CASSEGIWGEKLFF
length: 14
size: once
D: NA
V: TRBV5-5
J: TRBJ1-4

DNA: TGTGCCAGCAGCTCCCGGACTAGCACAGATACGCAGTATTTT
CDR3: CASSSRTSTDTQYF
length: 14
size: NA
D: NA
V: TRBV7-6
J: TRBJ2-3

DNA: TGCAGTGCTAGATTACAGTATGGCTACACCTTC
CDR3: CSARLQYGYTF
length: 11
size: once
D: NA
V: TRBV20-1
J: TRBJ1-2

DNA: TGTGCCAGCAGCTTGAGAGGAGGTGGGACAGGGTGGAATCAGCCCCAGCATTTT
CDR3: CASSLRGGGTGWNQPQHF
length: 18
size: NA
D: TRBD1
V: TRBV5-6
J: TRBJ1-5

DNA: TGCGCCAGCAGCTTGGGAGGGGCCCCGGCTTACAATGAGCAGTTCTTC
CDR3: CASSLGGAPAYNEQFF
length: 16
size: NA
D: NA
V: TRBV5-1
J: TRBJ2-1

DNA: TGCGCCAGCAGCGGGATGTCCCCAAACTATGGCTACACCTTC
CDR3: CASSGMSPNYGYTF
length: 14
size: NA
D: NA
V: TRBV5-1
J: TRBJ1-2

DNA: TGTGCCAGCAGCTTAACTAGCGGGGGCTACACAGATACGCAGTATTTT
CDR3: CASSLTSGGYTDTQYF
length: 16
size: NA
D: TRBD2
V: TRBV7-6
J: TRBJ2-3

DNA: TGTGCCAGCAGTTTCGGACTAGGGGAGACCCAGTACTTC
CDR3: CASSFGLGETQYF
length: 13
size: NA
D: TRBD2
V: TRBV12-3/TRBV12-4
J: TRBJ2-5

DNA: TGTGCCAGCAGTTACTCCCCCAGGTTTGGTGGTCAAGCTTTCTTT
CDR3: CASSYSPRFGGQAFF
length: 15
size: NA
D: NA
V: TRBV6-5
J: TRBJ1-1

DNA: TGTGCCAGCAGGACCCTCTTCGGGCCGGTCGGGGAGCAGTTCTTC
CDR3: CASRTLFGPVGEQFF
length: 15
size: NA
D: NA
V: TRBV28
J: TRBJ2-1

DNA: TGCGCCAGCTCTACCAGGGAAGGCACTGAAGCTTTCTTT
CDR3: CASSTREGTEAFF
length: 13
size: NA
D: NA
V: TRBV5-1
J: TRBJ1-1

DNA: TGTGCCAGTAGTGCCCGGACAGGACTAAGCTCTGGAAACACCATATATTTT
CDR3: CASSARTGLSSGNTIYF
length: 17
size: NA
D: TRBD1
V: TRBV19
J: TRBJ1-3

DNA: TGCAGCGTTGAATTCGTGAGGGGATCAGAGACCCAGTACTTC
CDR3: CSVEFVRGSETQYF
length: 14
size: once
D: NA
V: TRBV29-1
J: TRBJ2-5

DNA: TGTGCCAGCAGTTTGGGGGGAGGGATATGGGAGCAGTACTTC
CDR3: CASSLGGGIWEQYF
length: 14
size: NA
D: TRBD2
V: TRBV28
J: TRBJ2-7